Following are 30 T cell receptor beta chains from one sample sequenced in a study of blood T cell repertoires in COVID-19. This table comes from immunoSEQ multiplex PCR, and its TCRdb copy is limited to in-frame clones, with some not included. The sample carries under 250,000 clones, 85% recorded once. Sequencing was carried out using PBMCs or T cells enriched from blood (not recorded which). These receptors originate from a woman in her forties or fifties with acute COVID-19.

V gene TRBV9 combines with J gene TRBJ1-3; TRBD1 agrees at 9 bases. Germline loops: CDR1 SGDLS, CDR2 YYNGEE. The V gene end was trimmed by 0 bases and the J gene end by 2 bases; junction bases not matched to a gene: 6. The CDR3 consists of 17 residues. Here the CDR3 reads CASSVARRQGAGNTIYF. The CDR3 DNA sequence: TGTGCCAGCAGCGTAGCTCGCAGACAGGGGGCTGGAAACACCATATATTTT.

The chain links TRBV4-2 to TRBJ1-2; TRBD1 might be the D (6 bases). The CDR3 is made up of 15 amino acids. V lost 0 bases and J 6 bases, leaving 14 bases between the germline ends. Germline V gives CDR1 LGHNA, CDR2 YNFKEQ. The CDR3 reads CASSQETGRDNGYTF. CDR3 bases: TGTGCCAGCAGCCAAGAGACGGGAAGGGACAATGGCTACACCTTC.

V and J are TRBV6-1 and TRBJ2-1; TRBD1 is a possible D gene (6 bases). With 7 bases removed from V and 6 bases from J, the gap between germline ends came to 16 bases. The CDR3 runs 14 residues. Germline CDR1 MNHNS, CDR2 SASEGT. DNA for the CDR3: TGTGCCAGCAATCCCAGGGGATTTAGCAATGAGCAGTTCTTC. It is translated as CASNPRGFSNEQFF.

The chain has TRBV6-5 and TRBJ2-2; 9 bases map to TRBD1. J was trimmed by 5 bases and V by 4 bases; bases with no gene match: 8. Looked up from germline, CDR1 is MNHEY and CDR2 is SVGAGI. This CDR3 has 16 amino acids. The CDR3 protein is CASSSTGGAGTGELFF. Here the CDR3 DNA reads TGTGCCAGCAGTTCCACAGGGGGCGCAGGGACCGGGGAGCTGTTTTTT.

CDR3 sequence reads: CASSRGGLYNEQFF. The CDR3 nucleotides are TGTGCCAGCAGCCGGGGGGGCCTCTACAATGAGCAGTTCTTC. This chain joins TRBV4-2 and TRBJ2-1; D may be TRBD2 (7 bases). The CDR3 runs 14 residues. Between the trimmed V and J ends, which lost 4 bases and 3 bases, there was a span of 10 bases. Germline loops: CDR1 LGHNA, CDR2 YNFKEQ.

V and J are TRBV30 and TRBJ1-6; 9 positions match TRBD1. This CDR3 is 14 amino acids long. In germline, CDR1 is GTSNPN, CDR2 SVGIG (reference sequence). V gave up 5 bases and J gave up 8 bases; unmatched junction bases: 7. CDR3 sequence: CAWHPGQGYSPLHF. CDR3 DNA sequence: TGTGCCTGGCATCCGGGACAGGGCTATTCACCCCTCCACTTT.

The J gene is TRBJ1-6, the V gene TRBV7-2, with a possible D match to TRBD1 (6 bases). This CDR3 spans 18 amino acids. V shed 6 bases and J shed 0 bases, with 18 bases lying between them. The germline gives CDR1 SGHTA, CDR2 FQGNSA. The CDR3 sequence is CASRPFLQGSSYNSPLHF. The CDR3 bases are TGTGCCAGCAGACCTTTTTTACAGGGTAGCTCCTATAATTCACCCCTCCACTTT.

The CDR3 is CASSSGQGGQPQHF. The CDR3 coding sequence is TGTGCCAGCAGTTCGGGACAGGGAGGTCAGCCCCAGCATTTT. The rearrangement joins TRBV6-2 or TRBV6-3 to TRBJ1-5, with TRBD1 matching 9 bases. From germline, CDR1 is MNHEY and CDR2 SVGEGT. The CDR3 is made up of 14 amino acids. V dropped 4 bases and J dropped 6; count of bases not matched to a gene: 4.

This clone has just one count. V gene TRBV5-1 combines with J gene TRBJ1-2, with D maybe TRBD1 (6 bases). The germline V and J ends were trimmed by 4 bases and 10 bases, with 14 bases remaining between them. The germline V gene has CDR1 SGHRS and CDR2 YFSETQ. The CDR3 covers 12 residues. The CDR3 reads CASSGGQSNYTF. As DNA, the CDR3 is TGCGCCAGCAGCGGAGGACAGAGCAACTACACCTTC.

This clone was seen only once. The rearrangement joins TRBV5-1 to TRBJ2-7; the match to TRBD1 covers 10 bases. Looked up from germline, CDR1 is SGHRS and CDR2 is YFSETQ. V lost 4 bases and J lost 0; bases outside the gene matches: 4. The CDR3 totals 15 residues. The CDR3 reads CASSPRTGGSYEQYF. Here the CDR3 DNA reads TGCGCCAGCAGCCCACGGACAGGGGGCTCCTACGAGCAGTACTTC.

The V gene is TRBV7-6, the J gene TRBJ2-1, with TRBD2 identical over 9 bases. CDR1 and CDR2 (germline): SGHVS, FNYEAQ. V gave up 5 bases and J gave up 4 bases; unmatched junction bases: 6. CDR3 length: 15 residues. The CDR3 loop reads CASSISGGPYNEQFF. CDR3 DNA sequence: TGTGCCAGCAGCATAAGCGGGGGGCCGTACAATGAGCAGTTCTTC.

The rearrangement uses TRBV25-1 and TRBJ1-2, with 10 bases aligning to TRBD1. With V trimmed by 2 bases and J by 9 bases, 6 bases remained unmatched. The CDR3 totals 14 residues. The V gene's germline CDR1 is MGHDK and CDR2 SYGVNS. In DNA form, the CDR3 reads TGTGCCAGCAGTGAAGGGGGACAGGGGTATCGCTACACCTTC. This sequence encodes CASSEGGQGYRYTF.

CDR3 loop: CASSPETRMTDTQYF. In DNA form, the CDR3 reads TGTGCCAGCAGCCCAGAGACAAGGATGACAGATACGCAGTATTTT. The chain has TRBV7-9 and TRBJ2-3; unclear D gene. This CDR3 comprises 15 residues. Germline CDR1 and CDR2: SEHNR and FQNEAQ (reference sequence). V lost 5 bases and J lost 3, with 15 bases in between.

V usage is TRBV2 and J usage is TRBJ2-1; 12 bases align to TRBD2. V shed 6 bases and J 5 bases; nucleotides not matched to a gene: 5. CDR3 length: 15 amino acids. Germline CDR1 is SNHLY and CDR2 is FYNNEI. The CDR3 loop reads CASRKLAGGHNEQFF. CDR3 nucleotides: TGTGCCAGCAGAAAACTAGCGGGGGGCCACAATGAGCAGTTCTTC.

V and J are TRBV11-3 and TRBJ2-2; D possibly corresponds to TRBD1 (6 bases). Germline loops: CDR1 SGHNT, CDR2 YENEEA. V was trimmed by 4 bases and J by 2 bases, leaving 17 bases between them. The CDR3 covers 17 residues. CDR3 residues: CASSYGAGAINTGELFF. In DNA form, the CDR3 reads TGTGCCAGCAGCTACGGCGCAGGGGCGATCAACACCGGGGAGCTGTTTTTT.

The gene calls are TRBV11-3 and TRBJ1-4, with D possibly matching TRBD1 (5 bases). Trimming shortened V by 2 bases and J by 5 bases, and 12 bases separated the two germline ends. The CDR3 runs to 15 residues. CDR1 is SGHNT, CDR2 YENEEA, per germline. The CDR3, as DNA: TGTGCCAGCAGCTTACCCGGGGGAGGAAATGAAAAACTGTTTTTT. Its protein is CASSLPGGGNEKLFF.

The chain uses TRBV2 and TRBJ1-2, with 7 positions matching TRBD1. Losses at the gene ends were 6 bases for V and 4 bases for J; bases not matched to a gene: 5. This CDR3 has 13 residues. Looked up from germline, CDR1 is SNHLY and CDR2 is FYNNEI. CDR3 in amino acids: CASRRGTVYGYTF. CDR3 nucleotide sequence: TGTGCCAGCAGAAGAGGGACAGTCTATGGCTACACCTTC. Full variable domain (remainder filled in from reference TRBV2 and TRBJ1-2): EPEVTQTPSHQVTQMGQEVILRCVPISNHLYFYWYRQILGQKVEFLVSFYNNEISEKSEIFDDQFSVERPDGSNFTLKIRSTKLEDSAMYFCASRRGTVYGYTFGSGTRLTVV.

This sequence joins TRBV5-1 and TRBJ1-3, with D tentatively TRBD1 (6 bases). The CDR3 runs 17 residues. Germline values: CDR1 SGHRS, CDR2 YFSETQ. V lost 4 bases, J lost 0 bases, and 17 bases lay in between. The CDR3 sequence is CASSRDGQPSSGNTIYF. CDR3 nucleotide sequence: TGCGCCAGCAGCCGAGACGGACAGCCGAGCTCTGGAAACACCATATATTTT.

This CDR3 reads CASRNLGVSYEQYF. The CDR3 bases are TGTGCCAGCCGCAATTTAGGGGTAAGCTACGAGCAGTACTTC. The V gene is TRBV11-2, the J gene TRBJ2-7, with a weak D call TRBD1 (5 bases). The length of the CDR3 is 14 residues. Between the trimmed V and J ends, which lost 8 bases and 3 bases, there was a span of 17 bases. Germline V gene lookup returns CDR1 SGHAT and CDR2 FQNNGV.

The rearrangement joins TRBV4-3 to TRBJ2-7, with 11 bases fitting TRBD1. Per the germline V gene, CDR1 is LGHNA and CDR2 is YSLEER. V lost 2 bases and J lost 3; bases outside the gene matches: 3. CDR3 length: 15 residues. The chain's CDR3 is CASSQPGQGVYEQYF. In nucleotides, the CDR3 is TGCGCCAGCAGCCAACCGGGACAGGGGGTCTACGAGCAGTACTTC.

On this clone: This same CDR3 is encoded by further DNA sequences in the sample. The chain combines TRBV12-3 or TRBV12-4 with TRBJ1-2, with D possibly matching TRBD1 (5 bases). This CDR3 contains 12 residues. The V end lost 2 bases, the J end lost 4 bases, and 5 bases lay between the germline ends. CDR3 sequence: CASSLTGYGYTF. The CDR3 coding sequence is TGTGCCAGCAGTTTAACAGGCTATGGCTACACCTTC.

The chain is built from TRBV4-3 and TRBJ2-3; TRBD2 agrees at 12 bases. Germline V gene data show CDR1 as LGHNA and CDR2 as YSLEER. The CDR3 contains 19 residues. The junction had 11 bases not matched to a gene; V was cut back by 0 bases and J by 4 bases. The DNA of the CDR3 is TGCGCCAGCAGCCAAGAACTGGCTAGCGGGGGGGCTAGGGCAGATACGCAGTATTTT. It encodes CASSQELASGGARADTQYF.

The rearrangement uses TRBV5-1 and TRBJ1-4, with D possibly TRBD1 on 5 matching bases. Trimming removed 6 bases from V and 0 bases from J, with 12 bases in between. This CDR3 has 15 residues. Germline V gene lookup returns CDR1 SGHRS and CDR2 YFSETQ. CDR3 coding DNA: TGCGCCAGCACCCCTACAGGTGCAACTAATGAAAAACTGTTTTTT. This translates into CASTPTGATNEKLFF.

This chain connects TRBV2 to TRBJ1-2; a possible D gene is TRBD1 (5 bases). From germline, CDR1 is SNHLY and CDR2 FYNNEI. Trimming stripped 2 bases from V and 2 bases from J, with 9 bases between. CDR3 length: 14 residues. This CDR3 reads CASSEPGINYGYTF. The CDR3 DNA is TGTGCCAGCAGTGAACCAGGGATAAACTATGGCTACACCTTC.

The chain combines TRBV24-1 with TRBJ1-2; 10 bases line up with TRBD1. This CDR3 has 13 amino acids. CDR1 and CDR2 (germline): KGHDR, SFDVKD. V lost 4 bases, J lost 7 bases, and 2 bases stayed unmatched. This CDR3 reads CATSDGTGVGYTF. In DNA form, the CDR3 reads TGTGCCACCAGTGACGGGACAGGGGTTGGCTACACCTTC.

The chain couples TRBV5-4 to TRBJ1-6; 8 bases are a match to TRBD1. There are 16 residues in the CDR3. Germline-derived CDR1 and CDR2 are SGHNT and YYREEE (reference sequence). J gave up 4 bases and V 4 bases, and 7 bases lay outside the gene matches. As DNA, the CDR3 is TGTGCCAGCAGCCAAGGACAGGGAGGGTATAATTCACCCCTCCACTTT. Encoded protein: CASSQGQGGYNSPLHF.

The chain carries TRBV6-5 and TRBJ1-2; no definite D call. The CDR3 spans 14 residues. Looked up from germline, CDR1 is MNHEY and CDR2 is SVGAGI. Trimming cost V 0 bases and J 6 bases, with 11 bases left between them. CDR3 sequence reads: CASSYSGQMDGYTF. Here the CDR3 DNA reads TGTGCCAGCAGTTACTCTGGGCAGATGGATGGCTACACCTTC.

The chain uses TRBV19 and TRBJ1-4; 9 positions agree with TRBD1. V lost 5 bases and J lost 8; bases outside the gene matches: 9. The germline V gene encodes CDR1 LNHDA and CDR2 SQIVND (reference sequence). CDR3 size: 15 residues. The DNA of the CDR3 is TGTGCCAGTAGTGAACTTATCGGACAGGGGGAAAAACTGTTTTTT. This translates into CASSELIGQGEKLFF.

The DNA of the CDR3 is TGTGCCAGTAGTACTAGCACTGAAGCTTTCTTT. It is translated as CASSTSTEAFF. The V call is TRBV19, the J call TRBJ1-1; unclear D gene. Germline values: CDR1 LNHDA, CDR2 SQIVND (reference sequence). V lost 4 bases and J lost 4, with 4 bases in between. CDR3 length: 11 amino acids. The full variable domain, with the rest looked up from reference TRBV19 and TRBJ1-1, is DGGITQSPKYLFRKEGQNVTLSCEQNLNHDAMYWYRQDPGQGLRLIYYSQIVNDFQKGDIAEGYSVSREKKESFPLTVTSAQKNPTAFYLCASSTSTEAFFGQGTRLTVV.

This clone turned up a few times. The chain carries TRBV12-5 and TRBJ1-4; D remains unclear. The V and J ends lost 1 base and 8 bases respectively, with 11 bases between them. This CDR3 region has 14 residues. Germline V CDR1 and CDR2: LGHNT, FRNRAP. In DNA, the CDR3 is TGTGCTAGTGGTTTGGCCCCCCTAGGAGAAAAACTGTTTTTT. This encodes CASGLAPLGEKLFF.